This record covers a single T cell receptor beta chain. This clonotype was detected ten times or more. The clone's antigen remains unknown. No much larger clonotype is one base removed from it; base qualities were not supplied. The data are from a study of prognosis after radiotherapy for stage I lung cancer (dated by TCRdb to about 2021). With respect to the entire study: Between April 2018 and 2019, around 19 stage I NSCLC patients were enrolled in Nanjing, China. Stage I lung tumors that were newly diagnosed and primary were found in fourteen patients, while about five patients had oligometastatic NSCLC after surgical resection of the primary tumor. Every patient was regarded as medically inoperable, because of comorbidities in approximately 12 cases and refusal of surgery in six to eight cases. The cohort was made up of under 15 men and about 6 women, with a median age of around 74 years and an age range of about 50 to 90 years. On tumor histology, approximately 12 patients had adenocarcinoma and about seven had squamous cell carcinoma. Using image-guided IMRT or VMAT, SBRT was delivered in 3 to 5 fractions at a biologically effective dose of at least 100 Gy. In every patient, SBRT was given without any concurrent therapy. Four of the 19 patients developed distant metastases after SBRT, at a median of around seven months; the other 15 showed no significant progression. The study profiled peripheral blood TCR beta repertoires from stage I NSCLC patients before and after stereotactic body radiotherapy and related them to distant failure. A total of roughly 40 blood samples from approximately 19 patients were sequenced, with one sample obtained before and one obtained after SBRT for each patient.

All patients had node-negative disease on CT and PET/CT, and none had a history of other malignancies or had previously received chemotherapy or radiotherapy. Roughly 6 milliliters of peripheral venous blood were drawn into EDTA tubes at each of two time points. Ficoll-Paque Plus density-gradient centrifugation was used to isolate PBMCs. Immediately after collection, samples were stored at -80 degrees C until analysis. Two rounds of multiplex PCR on genomic DNA were used to amplify the TCR beta CDR3 region. The first PCR round used primers specific to each TRBV and TRBJ gene, and the primer sequences were filed in Chinese patent CN105087789A. Universal primers were used in the second round of PCR. The Roche High Pure PCR Template Preparation Kit was used to extract genomic DNA from frozen PBMCs. An Illumina HiSeq 3000 was used to sequence the libraries paired-end with 151 bp reads. The published analysis was carried out like this. CutAdapt was used to discard raw reads that did not contain the multiplex PCR primer sequences. High-quality paired reads were merged into contigs with PEAR. MiXCR assigned TRB V, D and J gene segments to each contig by aligning to reference sequences. CDR3 sequences were clustered by base quality and sequence similarity to remove sequencing errors. Shannon entropy normalized by the natural log of productive TCR sequence number was used as the measure of diversity. One minus Shannon entropy divided by the natural log of the number of unique clonotypes was used as the definition of clonality. Using the Youden index from ROC curves, the researchers picked the repertoire-metric cut-offs for progression-free survival, and all analyses were carried out in R 3.5.3. The raw public data were reprocessed by TCRdb itself: fastp quality trimming at Q25, MiXCR clonotype calling, in-frame beta chains only. Entries are consolidated by CDR3 protein sequence, retaining the most common genes and DNA. For this entry, the V and J calls and clone size follow TCRdb and not the study's own pipeline. The sample table shows nearly 35,000 distinct CDR3 sequences, and roughly a third are seen once. The ten largest clones represent approximately 15% of the sample.

Results the study describes overall, beyond this receptor: Tumor specificity of expanded TCR clones was not determined. After SBRT, the number of unique TCR clones decreased (median approximately 9,100 before versus about 7,000 after; Wilcoxon paired P=0.011). TRBV and TRBJ usage frequencies reportedly differed by metastasis status, in two V genes at baseline and in roughly ten V and two J genes after SBRT. Limitations of the study included a small cohort and short follow-up, and the study findings need independent validation. Post-SBRT Shannon entropy and its change from baseline were lower in patients who developed distant metastases; baseline Shannon entropy was not associated with metastases. No adjustment for multiple comparisons was applied to any of the reported P values.

Here the sequenced sample was PBMCs, taken before or after stereotactic body radiation therapy (not recorded which). The sequence came from a donor over 45 with non-small cell lung cancer.

The sequenced DNA is TGTGCCAGCTCAGGGGGGCCCGCCAATCAGCCCCAGCATTTT. It translates to CASSGGPANQPQHF. This chain is built from TRBV6-1 and TRBJ1-5; a stretch of 7 junction bases matches TRBD1. CDR1 and CDR2 (MNHNS, SASEGT) derive from the germline V gene. The CDR3 spans 14 residues, from the cysteine through the phenylalanine. The CDR3 DNA has 42 bases and is translated from base 1. V and J are trimmed by 8 bases and 3 bases, and the gene matches miss 7 bases of the junction.